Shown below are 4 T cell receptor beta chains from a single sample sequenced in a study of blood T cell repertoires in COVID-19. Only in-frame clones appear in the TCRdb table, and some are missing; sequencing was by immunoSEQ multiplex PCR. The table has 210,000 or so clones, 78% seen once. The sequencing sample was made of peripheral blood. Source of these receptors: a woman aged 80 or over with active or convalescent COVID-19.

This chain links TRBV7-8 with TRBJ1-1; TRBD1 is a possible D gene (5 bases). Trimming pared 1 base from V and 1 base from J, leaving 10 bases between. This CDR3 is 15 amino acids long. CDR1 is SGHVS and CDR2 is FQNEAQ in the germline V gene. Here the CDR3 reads CASSLVKGPNTEAFF. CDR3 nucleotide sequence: TGTGCCAGCAGCTTAGTTAAGGGGCCGAACACTGAAGCTTTCTTT.

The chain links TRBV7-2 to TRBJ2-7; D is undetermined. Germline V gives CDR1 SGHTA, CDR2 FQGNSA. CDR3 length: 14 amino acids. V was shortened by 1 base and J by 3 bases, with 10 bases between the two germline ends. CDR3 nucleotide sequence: TGTGCCAGCAGCTTAGTGTCAGGAATCTACGAGCAGTACTTC. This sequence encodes CASSLVSGIYEQYF.

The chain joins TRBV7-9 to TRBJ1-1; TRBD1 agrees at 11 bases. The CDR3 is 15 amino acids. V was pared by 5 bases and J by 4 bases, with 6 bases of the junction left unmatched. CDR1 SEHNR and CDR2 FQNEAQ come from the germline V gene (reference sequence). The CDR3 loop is CASSPWDRGSTEAFF. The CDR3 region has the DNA TGTGCCAGCAGCCCGTGGGACAGGGGGAGCACTGAAGCTTTCTTT.

The DNA for the CDR3 is TGTGCCACCAACGGGGTTGGCAATCAGCCCCAGCATTTT. Translated, it gives CATNGVGNQPQHF. The chain joins TRBV15 to TRBJ1-5; no clear D. Germline loops: CDR1 LNHNV, CDR2 YYDKDF (reference sequence). The CDR3 consists of 13 residues. The V and J ends lost 7 bases and 2 bases respectively, with 9 bases between them. The full variable domain, in which reference TRBV15 and TRBJ1-5 provide the parts outside the CDR3, is DAMVIQNPRYQVTQFGKPVTLSCSQTLNHNVMYWYQQKSSQAPKLLFHYYDKDFNNEADTPDNFQSRRPNTSFCFLDIRSPGLGDTAMYLCATNGVGNQPQHFGDGTRLSIL.